Sequencing of this TCR beta chain was carried out in a study of T-cell reconstitution after alpha-beta-depleted transplantation in children. This sample's TCRbeta library carried unique molecular identifier barcodes. TCRdb independently ran MiXCR on the PCR reads; one entry per CDR3 protein. This table holds roughly 110,000 distinct CDR3 sequences, around a tenth found once. Study conclusions and caveats: Alpha-beta T cells about two months after transplant reportedly derived from several hundred expanded graft clones. T-cell numbers and diversity one year post-transplant derived largely from freshly generated T cells.

This clonotype came up a few times. Its antigen remains unknown. Germline loops: CDR1 SGDLS, CDR2 YYNGEE. The CDR3 totals 12 residues. Unmatched junction bases numbered 7, after V lost 6 bases and J lost 7 bases. The TCR comes from a boy younger than 10 with acute lymphoblastic leukemia, due to receive a stem cell transplant. This sequence joins TRBV9 and TRBJ2-7; 7 nucleotides align to TRBD1. Source: PBMCs, taken before TCRalphabeta/CD19-depleted stem cell transplant. The CDR3 region has the DNA TGTGCCAGCAAGGGGGCAGGGGATGAGCAGTACTTC. Encoded protein: CASKGAGDEQYF.